These 10 T cell receptor beta chains share one sample of origin, sequenced in a study of T cell responses to AZD1222 COVID-19 vaccine. Method: immunoSEQ multiplex PCR; TCRdb's copy keeps in-frame clones and lacks some. This repertoire shows 100,000 to 140,000 clones, about nine tenths found once; its top ten account for about 4.5%. This material consisted of peripheral blood, taken on day 0 of AZD1222 vaccination. These receptors were obtained from an adult in good health.

The chain has TRBV5-6 and TRBJ1-2; no clear D gene. The CDR3 has 13 amino acids. CDR1 SGHDT and CDR2 YYEEEE come from the germline V gene. V dropped 4 bases and J dropped 1 base, with 8 bases sitting between them. This CDR3 reads CASSVVNNYGYTF. In DNA, the CDR3 is TGTGCCAGCAGCGTAGTAAATAACTATGGCTACACCTTC.

The chain carries TRBV20-1 and TRBJ2-7; D may be TRBD2 (5 bases). Germline CDR1 is DFQATT and CDR2 is SNEGSKA (reference sequence). The CDR3 length is 15 residues. V was trimmed by 3 bases and J by 1 base, leaving 16 bases between them. CDR3 in amino acids: CSASSGLFTSYEQYF. The DNA for the CDR3 is TGCAGTGCTAGTTCAGGACTTTTTACTTCCTACGAGCAGTACTTC.

The chain joins TRBV3-1 (or the pseudogene TRBV3-2) to TRBJ1-4; 8 bases align to TRBD1. The germline CDR1 and CDR2 sequences are LGHDT and YNNKEL (reference sequence). V lost 1 base, J lost 7 bases, and 5 bases stayed unmatched. The CDR3 is 15 amino acids. The chain's CDR3 is CASSQARGHGEKLFF. In DNA form, the CDR3 reads TGTGCCAGCAGCCAAGCCAGGGGGCATGGTGAAAAACTGTTTTTT.

V is TRBV6-5 and J is TRBJ1-5; 12 bases agree with TRBD1. The V segment lost 6 bases and the J segment 7 bases; nucleotides outside the gene matches: 4. Germline assignment: CDR1 MNHEY and CDR2 SVGAGI. The CDR3 is 14 amino acids. CDR3 coding DNA: TGTGCCAGCAGGGGGACAGGGGGCGAACAGCCCCAGCATTTT. Protein: CASRGTGGEQPQHF.

The chain links TRBV7-3 to TRBJ2-7, with 7 bases matching TRBD2. Germline trimming cut 5 bases from V and 5 bases from J; bases unmatched to any gene: 21. The germline CDR1 and CDR2 sequences are SGHTA and FQGTGA. This CDR3 region has 18 residues. Here the CDR3 reads CASSPITVAREFPDEQYF. In nucleotides, the CDR3 is TGTGCCAGCAGCCCGATCACGGTAGCGCGGGAGTTTCCAGACGAGCAGTACTTC.

This clone was detected once. The rearrangement uses TRBV20-1 and TRBJ2-1; D is unresolved. Deletions cut 3 bases from V and 6 bases from J, with 6 bases between. The germline V gene encodes CDR1 DFQATT and CDR2 SNEGSKA (reference sequence). The CDR3 extends over 11 amino acids. CDR3 residues: CSASRSNEQFF. The CDR3 nucleotides are TGCAGTGCTAGTAGGTCCAATGAGCAGTTCTTC.

In this sample, this clone turned up once. The J gene is TRBJ1-3, the V gene TRBV9, with 8 bases lining up with TRBD1. Unmatched junction bases numbered 9, after V lost 7 bases and J lost 3 bases. Germline V gene sequence: CDR1 SGDLS, CDR2 YYNGEE. The CDR3 is made up of 15 amino acids. As DNA, the CDR3 is TGTGCCAGCGGGACCGGACAGGGACGTGGAAACACCATATATTTT. It is translated as CASGTGQGRGNTIYF.

This chain connects TRBV4-1 to TRBJ2-2; tentatively, D is TRBD2 (5 bases). Between the trimmed V and J ends, which lost 4 bases and 7 bases, there was a span of 10 bases. Germline V gene sequence: CDR1 MGHRA, CDR2 YSYEKL. This CDR3 region has 13 residues. The CDR3 is CASSLRESGELFF. CDR3 nucleotide sequence: TGCGCCAGCAGCCTTAGGGAGAGCGGGGAGCTGTTTTTT.

This chain links TRBV13 with TRBJ2-7; D perhaps matches TRBD1 (6 bases). Germline-derived CDR1 and CDR2 are PRHDT and FYEKMQ (reference sequence). There are 13 residues in the CDR3. Between the trimmed V and J ends, which lost 4 bases and 1 base, there was a span of 8 bases. The CDR3: CASSSRGSYEQYF. The CDR3 DNA reads TGTGCCAGCAGCTCCAGGGGTTCCTACGAGCAGTACTTC.

V and J are TRBV27 and TRBJ1-5; no clear D. This CDR3 region has 16 residues. Looked up from germline, CDR1 is MNHEY and CDR2 is SMNVEV (reference sequence). CDR3 DNA: TGTGACTACACTAGGGATAGGGTATATAGCAATCAGCCCCAGCATTTT. It specifies CDYTRDRVYSNQPQHF.